This TCR beta chain comes out of a study of blood T cell repertoires in COVID-19. Looking at the study overall: COVID-19 samples from acute and convalescent phases originated in the United States, Italy and Spain. T cells, B-cell-depleted T cells, or PBMCs provided the cDNA or gDNA that served as material.

Per the original methods: Reference gene primer amplification gave estimated nucleated cell counts. Sequenced by immunoSEQ multiplex PCR; TCRdb stores in-frame clones only, minus some. The V and J calls and clone size are taken from that table; D and trimming were inferred from the DNA. The sample consists of roughly 150,000 clones, about 83% of them appearing once. This clone was counted a few times. After removal of 3 bases from V and 6 bases from J, the junction contained 2 bases not matched to a gene. The CDR3 runs to 12 residues. Germline V lookup: CDR1 SQVTM, CDR2 ANQGSEA. The receptor was isolated from an elderly woman with acute or convalescent COVID-19. The material sequenced was peripheral blood. The chain uses TRBV29-1 and TRBJ2-3; the match to TRBD1 covers 8 bases. The CDR3 coding sequence is TGCAGCGTTGAGGACAGGGAGGATACGCAGTATTTT. Protein product: CSVEDREDTQYF.